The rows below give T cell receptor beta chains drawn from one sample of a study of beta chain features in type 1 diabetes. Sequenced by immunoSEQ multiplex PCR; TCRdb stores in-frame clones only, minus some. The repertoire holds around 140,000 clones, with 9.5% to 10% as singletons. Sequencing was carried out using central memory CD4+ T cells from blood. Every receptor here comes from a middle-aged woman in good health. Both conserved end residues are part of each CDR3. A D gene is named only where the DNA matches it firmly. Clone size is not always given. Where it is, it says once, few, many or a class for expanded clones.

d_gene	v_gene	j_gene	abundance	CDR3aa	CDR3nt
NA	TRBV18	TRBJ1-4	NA	CASSPNSGSDEKLFF	TGTGCCAGCTCACCAAACTCAGGGTCGGATGAAAAACTGTTTTTT
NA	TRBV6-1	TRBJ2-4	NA	CASSLSGVAKNIQYF	TGTGCCAGCAGTCTGTCAGGGGTGGCCAAAAACATTCAGTACTTC
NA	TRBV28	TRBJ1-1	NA	CASRSFNMNTEAFF	TGTGCCAGCAGATCCTTTAACATGAACACTGAAGCTTTCTTT
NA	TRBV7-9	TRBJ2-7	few	CASSFVGRAIYEQYF	TGTGCCAGCAGCTTCGTAGGGCGGGCTATCTACGAGCAGTACTTC
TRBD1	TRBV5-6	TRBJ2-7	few	CASSLQQGANEQYF	TGTGCCAGCAGCTTGCAGCAGGGGGCCAACGAGCAGTACTTC
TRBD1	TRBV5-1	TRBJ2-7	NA	CASSLSPDRGLEQYF	TGCGCCAGCAGCTTGTCCCCGGACAGGGGCCTCGAGCAGTACTTC
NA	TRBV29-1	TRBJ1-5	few	CSVRDTGAWSQPQHF	TGCAGCGTGAGGGATACGGGAGCCTGGAGTCAGCCCCAGCATTTT
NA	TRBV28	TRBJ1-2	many	CASSPPGSRDYGYTF	TGTGCCAGCAGTCCACCGGGGAGTCGTGACTATGGCTACACCTTC
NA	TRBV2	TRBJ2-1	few	CAGTKQGTEQFF	TGTGCCGGGACCAAACAGGGTACTGAGCAGTTCTTC
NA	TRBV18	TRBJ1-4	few	CASSPGVGNEKLFF	TGTGCCAGCTCACCTGGAGTCGGTAATGAAAAACTGTTTTTT
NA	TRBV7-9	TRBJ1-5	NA	CASSLVGDNQPQHF	TGTGCCAGCAGCTTAGTAGGGGACAATCAGCCCCAGCATTTT
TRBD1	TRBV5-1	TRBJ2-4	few	CASSFGQERDIQYF	TGCGCCAGCAGCTTCGGACAGGAACGGGACATTCAGTACTTC
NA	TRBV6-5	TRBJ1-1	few	CASSETVNTEAFF	TGTGCCAGCAGTGAGACAGTGAACACTGAAGCTTTCTTT
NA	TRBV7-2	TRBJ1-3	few	CASSPDSAGNTIYF	TGTGCCAGCAGCCCAGACAGTGCAGGAAACACCATATATTTT
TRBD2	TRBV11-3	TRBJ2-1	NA	CASSLGGRGGNNEQFF	TGTGCCAGCAGCTTAGGCGGGCGGGGGGGAAACAATGAGCAGTTCTTC
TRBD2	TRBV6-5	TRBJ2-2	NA	CATPLAGGATGELFF	TGTGCCACCCCGCTAGCGGGGGGGGCCACCGGGGAGCTGTTTTTT
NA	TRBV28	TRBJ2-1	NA	CASSSGASYNEQFF	TGTGCCAGCAGTTCAGGGGCGTCTTACAATGAGCAGTTCTTC
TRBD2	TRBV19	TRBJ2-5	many	CASSMGTSPETQYF	TGTGCCAGTAGTATGGGGACTAGCCCAGAGACCCAGTACTTC
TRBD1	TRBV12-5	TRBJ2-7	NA	CASGTGTDGSGQYF	TGTGCTAGTGGTACCGGGACAGACGGGTCTGGGCAGTACTTC
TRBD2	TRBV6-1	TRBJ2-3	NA	CASIASGGAPDTQYF	TGTGCCAGCATCGCTTCCGGGGGGGCCCCAGATACGCAGTATTTT
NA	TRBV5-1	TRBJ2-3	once	CASSEEGARRTQYF	TGCGCCAGCAGCGAGGAGGGGGCCCGGCGTACGCAGTATTTT
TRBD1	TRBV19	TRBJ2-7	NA	CASSPRQGTYEQYF	TGTGCCAGTAGTCCCCGACAGGGCACCTACGAGCAGTACTTC
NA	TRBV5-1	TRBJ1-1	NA	CASSLAGARYTEAFF	TGCGCCAGCAGCTTGGCTGGGGCCCGATACACTGAAGCTTTCTTT
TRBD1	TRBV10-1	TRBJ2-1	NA	CASSDEGTGSNEQFF	TGCGCCAGCAGTGATGAGGGGACAGGGAGCAATGAGCAGTTCTTC
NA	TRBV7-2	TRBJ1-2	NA	CASSLARSGRDGYTF	TGTGCCAGCAGCTTAGCGCGGTCAGGGAGGGATGGCTACACCTTC